The text below deals with one T cell receptor beta chain. No antigen is known for it. Per-base quality was not reported, and no clone a single base away is much larger than it. This entry is derived from a study of graft-versus-host responses after intestinal transplantation (dated by TCRdb to 2020 to 2023). About the investigation overall: Recipients received multivisceral, liver-intestinal, or isolated intestinal transplants. All recipients received anti-thymocyte globulin induction followed by maintenance tacrolimus and steroids for approximately 3 years. Graft-versus-host and host-versus-graft alloreactive T cell clones were tracked in the graft, circulation and bone marrow after intestinal transplantation using bulk TCR-beta CDR3 sequencing. Alloreactive clones were identified by sequencing pre-transplant mixed lymphocyte reaction products and comparing these products with unstimulated pre-transplant donor and recipient T cells. The cohort enrolled about 23 intestinal transplant recipients, one of whom was a retransplant, and a few patients without pretransplant specimens were excluded. Donor T cell macrochimerism was defined as a peak of at least 4% donor T cells among recipient peripheral blood mononuclear cells. Instead of going to the commercial service, samples from a few later patients were sequenced in-house on an Illumina MiSeq and processed with MiXCR.

Study-level results and caveats: GvH clones were found in recipient bone marrow, and some of the GvH clones appeared earlier in ileal mucosa or blood, which is consistent with an intestinal mucosal origin. Peak levels of circulating GvH clones were associated with declines in HvG clones early after transplant. In the allografts of patients with donor T cell macrochimerism, GvH to HvG T cell clonal ratios were high. Conclusions were limited by the relatively low number and heterogeneity of intestinal transplant patients.

The library was generated by the immunoSEQ multiplex PCR assay. Adaptive Biotechnologies carried out high-throughput TCR-beta CDR3 sequencing of genomic DNA for most patients. On the study's bioinformatics: Adaptive's ImmunoSEQ software was the source of the TCR sequencing data for 15 to 20 patients, while a few other patients were processed with MiXCR and VDJtools. Because the origin of CDR3 nucleotide sequences shared between donor and recipient could not be assigned, those sequences were removed. To count as alloreactive, a clone needed at least 2-fold expansion over unstimulated cells and a minimum CFSE-low frequency of 0.002% (template counts) or 0.001% (read counts). Clones detected in sequenced pre-transplant spleen, lymph node, or MLR CFSE-low populations of the donor or recipient were defined as mappable. Cumulative frequency of alloreactive clones was calculated as a percentage of all sequences weighted by copy number. TCRdb limited this immuneACCESS table to in-frame rearrangements with V and J called. A share of clones is missing; checked studies link under half to unresolved V genes, and the rest is unexplained. That table furnishes V, J and clone size, whereas the DNA furnished D and trimming. Across this sample there are just under 55,000 clones, with roughly 89% seen only once. About 6% of the sample rests with the top ten.

Blood samples were collected up to 4 times in the first month after transplant and then at least monthly when available. From its cysteine to its phenylalanine, the CDR3 spans 14 amino acids. Left in the record is the CDR3 DNA by itself, 42 bases read in frame from the first base. The junction shows trimming of 5 bases on V and 3 bases on J, and the gene matches do not reach 9 bases of it. Based on the germline V gene, the CDR1 and CDR2 sequences are SQVTM and ANQGSEA. The chain couples TRBV29-1 to TRBJ2-7; 8 central nucleotides agree with TRBD2. The source of this sequence is a human patient who received an intestinal transplant, so some T cells may come from the graft donor. The sample here was PBMCs, taken about 93 weeks after intestinal transplant. CDR3 sequence: CSVSRFAGGYEQYF. The DNA sequence is as follows: TGCAGCGTTTCTCGGTTTGCGGGGGGCTACGAGCAGTACTTC.